The present TCR beta chain was sequenced within a study of blood T cell repertoires in COVID-19 (TCRdb year 2020). In the study overall: Samples covering the acute and convalescent phases of COVID-19 were provided by collaborators in the United States, Italy and Spain. The material from the prospective study consisted of cDNA or gDNA derived from T cells, B-cell-depleted T cells, or PBMCs. Deeply sampled blood TCRbeta repertoires from subjects exposed to, actively infected with, or recovered from COVID-19 were included in the dataset. The repertoires were made available in a free public database intended to serve as a resource for research on the immune response to SARS-CoV-2. Samples were obtained from the ongoing ImmuneRACE study (first 160 participants) and from about 1,300 subjects provided by 6 global collaborators. A de-identified subject ID, COVID-19 status, age in years and sex were almost always included in the sample metadata. Where HLA class I and class II types were available, the types were taken from metadata supplied by the sample provider, not from assay-based typing.

This clone is a singleton in its sample. Its cognate antigen has yet to be identified. No qualities accompany the bases; no much larger clone lies one base away. CDR1 and CDR2 are read off the germline V gene as SNHLY and FYNNEI. There are 12 amino acids in the CDR3, from cysteine to phenylalanine inclusive. Only the CDR3 DNA is retained, 36 bases long and in frame from the first base. V gives up 6 bases and J gives up 8 bases, and the segment between their germline ends measures 13 bases. What the study reported, not specific to this receptor: How much clinical and demographic metadata was included differed by source and by participant, and the metadata was provided uncurated.

Whole blood was collected in K2EDTA tubes by collaborating institutions according to the institutions' own protocols. Collaborator samples were shipped for TCRbeta analysis as frozen whole blood, isolated PBMCs, or DNA extracted from either sample type. The immunoSEQ Assay, a bias-controlled multiplex PCR, was used to amplify TCRbeta CDR3 regions from genomic DNA. Per the authors' processing: Within the assay, amplification of reference gene primers was used to estimate how many nucleated cells each sample contained. To quantify the absolute abundance of each unique TCRbeta CDR3 rearrangement, sequence reads were collapsed and filtered. For each sample, productive Simpson clonality was calculated as the square root of Simpson's diversity index over productive rearrangements. TCRdb holds this immuneACCESS table with in-frame rearrangements only. Some clones are missing; in checked studies, unresolved V genes explain under half, and the rest has no known cause. V and J calls and clone size come straight from that table; D and trimming were deduced from the DNA. The sample profile shows roughly 200,000 clones; around 80% of them were found once. Roughly a fifth of the sample rests with the top ten.

The TCR was taken from a human donor in a cohort sampled during active COVID-19. The specimen sequenced was peripheral blood. The sequence joins TRBV2 to TRBJ1-1, with the D gene uncertain. The CDR3 protein is CASRGSPREAFF. Read as DNA, the sequence is TGTGCCAGCAGGGGCTCGCCAAGGGAAGCTTTCTTT.